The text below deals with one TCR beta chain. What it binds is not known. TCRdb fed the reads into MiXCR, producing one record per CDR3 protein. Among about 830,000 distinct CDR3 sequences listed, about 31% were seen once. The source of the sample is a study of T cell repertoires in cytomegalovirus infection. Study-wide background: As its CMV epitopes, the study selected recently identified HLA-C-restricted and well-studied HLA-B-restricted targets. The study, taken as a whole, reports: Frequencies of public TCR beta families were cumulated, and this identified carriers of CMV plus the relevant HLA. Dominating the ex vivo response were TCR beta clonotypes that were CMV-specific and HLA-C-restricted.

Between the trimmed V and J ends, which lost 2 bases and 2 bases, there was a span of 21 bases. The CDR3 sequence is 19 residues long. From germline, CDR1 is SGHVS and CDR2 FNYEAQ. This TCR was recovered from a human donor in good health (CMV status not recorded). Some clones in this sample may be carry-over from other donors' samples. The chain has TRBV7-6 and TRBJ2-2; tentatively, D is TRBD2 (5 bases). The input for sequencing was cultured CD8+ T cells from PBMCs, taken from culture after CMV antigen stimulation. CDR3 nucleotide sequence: TGTGCCAGCAGCTTAACTCCGGGAATAAGCCCCACAAACACCGGGGAGCTGTTTTTT. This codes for CASSLTPGISPTNTGELFF.